This T cell receptor beta chain was identified during a study of molecular identifiers for immune sequencing clone quantification. J lost 2 bases, V lost 0 bases, and 8 bases had no gene match. Germline V gene data show CDR1 as DFQATT and CDR2 as SNEGSKA (reference sequence). The CDR3 is made up of 16 amino acids. TCRdb re-called the PCR reads with MiXCR, one entry per CDR3 protein. The sample holds about 510,000 distinct CDR3 sequences, around 21% seen once. This clonotype originated in a human donor in good health. Some libraries in this study had Jurkat cell RNA spiked in. Sample: naive CD8+ T cells from blood, with Jurkat cell RNA spiked in. Subset specified: FACS-sorted CD8+CD4-CCR7+CD45RA+ naive T cells. The gene calls are TRBV20-1 and TRBJ2-7; 9 bases agree with TRBD1. CDR3 nucleotides: TGCAGTGCTAGAGACCCCGACAGGGGGTTGCCCTACGAGCAGTACTTC. The encoded protein is CSARDPDRGLPYEQYF.